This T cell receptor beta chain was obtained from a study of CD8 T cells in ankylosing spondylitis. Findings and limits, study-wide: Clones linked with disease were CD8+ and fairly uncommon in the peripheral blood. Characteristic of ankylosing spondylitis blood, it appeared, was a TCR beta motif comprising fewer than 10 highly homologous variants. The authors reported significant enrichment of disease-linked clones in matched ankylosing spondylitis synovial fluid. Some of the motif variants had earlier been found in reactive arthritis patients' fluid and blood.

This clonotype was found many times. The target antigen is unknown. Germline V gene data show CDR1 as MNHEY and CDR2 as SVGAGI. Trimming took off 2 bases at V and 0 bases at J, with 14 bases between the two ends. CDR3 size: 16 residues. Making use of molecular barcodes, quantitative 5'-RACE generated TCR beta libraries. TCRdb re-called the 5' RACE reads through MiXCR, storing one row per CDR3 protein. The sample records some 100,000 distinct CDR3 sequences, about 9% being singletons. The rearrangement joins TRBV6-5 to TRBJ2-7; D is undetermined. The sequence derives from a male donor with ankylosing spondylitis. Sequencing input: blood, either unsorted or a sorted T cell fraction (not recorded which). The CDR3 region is CASSYPRHSPSYEQYF. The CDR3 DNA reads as TGTGCCAGCAGTTACCCCCGGCACAGTCCCTCCTACGAGCAGTACTTC.